Presented here are 23 T cell receptor beta chains from one specimen sequenced in a study of control samples from healthy donors and cancer patients. Sequencing was performed with immunoSEQ multiplex PCR; in TCRdb, only in-frame clones are kept and a portion is missing. This sample has tens of thousands of clones, with around 94% found just once. Input material: blood. These receptors were obtained from a man between 60 and 75 years old in good health.

This chain links TRBV19 with TRBJ2-7, with a weak D call TRBD1 (5 bases). Germline V gene data show CDR1 as LNHDA and CDR2 as SQIVND (reference sequence). The CDR3 is made up of 11 amino acids. Trimming cost V 5 bases and J 4 bases, with 6 bases left between them. The CDR3 region has the DNA TGTGCCAGTAGTCAGGGATACGAGCAGTACTTC. Its protein is CASSQGYEQYF.

The V gene is TRBV7-2, the J gene TRBJ2-3, with D possibly being TRBD1 (6 bases). Germline V CDR1 and CDR2: SGHTA, FQGNSA. The V and J ends lost 5 bases and 2 bases respectively, with 14 bases between them. The CDR3 loop spans 15 amino acids. In DNA form, the CDR3 reads TGTGCCAGCAGCAAGACGGGACACTTCACAGATACGCAGTATTTT. This codes for CASSKTGHFTDTQYF.

This rearrangement joins TRBV11-3 to TRBJ2-2, with 7 nucleotides matching TRBD1. V was pared by 1 base and J by 1 base, with 0 bases of the junction left unmatched. This CDR3 comprises 15 residues. The germline CDR1 and CDR2 sequences are SGHNT and YENEEA. The CDR3 DNA is TGTGCCAGCAGCTTAGGACAGGGGAACACCGGGGAGCTGTTTTTT. Its translation is CASSLGQGNTGELFF.

J is TRBJ2-2 and V is TRBV11-2; possibly TRBD1 for D (5 bases). The CDR3 runs to 17 residues. Trimming left V 1 base short and J 0 bases short, with 12 bases between. The V gene's germline CDR1 is SGHAT and CDR2 FQNNGV. The CDR3 nucleotides are TGTGCCAGCAGCTTAGGGTGGGGCAGTGCGAACACCGGGGAGCTGTTTTTT. The encoded protein is CASSLGWGSANTGELFF.

The chain combines TRBV4-3 with TRBJ2-7; 9 positions agree with TRBD1. J lost 4 bases, V lost 4 bases, and 8 bases had no gene match. In germline, CDR1 is LGHNA, CDR2 YSLEER. The CDR3 covers 15 residues. CDR3 protein: CASSLARGQGYEQYF. The CDR3 DNA reads as TGCGCCAGCAGCCTCGCCCGGGGACAGGGTTACGAGCAGTACTTC.

The chain combines TRBV9 with TRBJ1-4, with D unresolved. CDR3 length equals 19 residues. From germline, CDR1 is SGDLS and CDR2 YYNGEE. Trimming stripped 3 bases from V and 4 bases from J, with 25 bases between. CDR3 DNA sequence: TGTGCCAGCAGCGCTCCCCTGGTGGCCTCGGAAGACCTTAATGAAAAACTGTTTTTT. This encodes CASSAPLVASEDLNEKLFF.

The rearrangement uses TRBV2 and TRBJ1-2, with D maybe TRBD1 (5 bases). CDR1 and CDR2 (germline): SNHLY, FYNNEI. With 4 bases removed from V and 6 bases from J, the gap between germline ends came to 9 bases. This CDR3 is built from 12 residues. The CDR3 sequence: CASSGGSHGYTF. The DNA of the CDR3 is TGTGCCAGCAGTGGGGGCTCACATGGCTACACCTTC.

This chain uses TRBV9 with TRBJ1-3; D gene ambiguous. V was pared by 3 bases and J by 4 bases, with 20 bases between. CDR1 and CDR2 from the germline V gene are SGDLS and YYNGEE. This CDR3 has 17 amino acids. The CDR3 here is CASSAPRAVGRGNTIYF. The CDR3 bases are TGTGCCAGCAGCGCGCCCCGGGCTGTGGGTCGGGGAAACACCATATATTTT.

This rearrangement joins TRBV19 to TRBJ2-3; the D gene could be TRBD1 or TRBD2 (6 bases each). This CDR3 is built from 14 residues. The V and J ends lost 9 bases and 5 bases respectively, with 18 bases between them. Germline loops: CDR1 LNHDA, CDR2 SQIVND (reference sequence). The CDR3 spells CASNLRGPGDTQYF. CDR3 sequence (DNA): TGTGCCAGCAATCTCCGGGGGCCCGGAGATACGCAGTATTTT.

CDR3 in DNA: TGTGCCAGCAGTTACTCGGGGGTCTCCTACGAGCAGTACTTC. Its translation is CASSYSGVSYEQYF. V and J are TRBV6-2 or TRBV6-3 and TRBJ2-7; D possibly uses TRBD1 or TRBD2 (5 bases each). Trimming pared 0 bases from V and 0 bases from J, leaving 6 bases between. The germline V gene encodes CDR1 MNHEY and CDR2 SVGEGT. This CDR3 has 14 residues.

V is TRBV6-4 and J is TRBJ1-1; possible D gene TRBD1, 5 bases. The ends were cut back, 6 bases at V and 0 bases at J, with 11 bases in the middle. CDR3 length: 14 amino acids. CDR1 and CDR2 (germline): MRHNA, SNTAGT. CDR3 sequence (DNA): TGTGCCAGCAGAGGGGACGGGATGAACACTGAAGCTTTCTTT. Its protein product is CASRGDGMNTEAFF.

DNA of the CDR3: TGTGCCAGCAGTTTTGCGGGGAGGGAGACCCAGTACTTC. It encodes CASSFAGRETQYF. The rearrangement uses TRBV12-3 or TRBV12-4 and TRBJ2-5; D is perhaps TRBD2 (6 bases). V was trimmed by 3 bases and J by 5 bases, leaving 10 bases between them. The CDR3 contains 13 residues.

This clone was counted between two and nine times. V is TRBV4-2 and J is TRBJ2-2; 8 bases map to TRBD2. This CDR3 is 17 amino acids long. V was pared by 0 bases and J by 7 bases, with 10 bases of the junction left unmatched. The germline gives CDR1 LGHNA, CDR2 YNFKEQ. The CDR3 sequence: CASSQDHDKRGNGELFF. The CDR3, as DNA: TGTGCCAGCAGCCAAGACCATGACAAGCGGGGGAACGGGGAGCTGTTTTTT.

This chain uses TRBV7-3 with TRBJ1-2, with 8 bases matching TRBD1. Germline V gene sequence: CDR1 SGHTA, CDR2 FQGTGA. Trimming cost V 3 bases and J 5 bases; bases outside gene matches: 14. This CDR3 spans 17 amino acids. The chain's CDR3 is CASSFGQGGSSSYGYTF. The DNA of the CDR3 is TGTGCCAGCAGCTTTGGACAGGGAGGAAGTTCGTCGTATGGCTACACCTTC.

This chain links TRBV5-4 with TRBJ1-2; D remains ambiguous. There are 13 residues in the CDR3. Trimming pared 4 bases from V and 8 bases from J, leaving 15 bases between. CDR1 and CDR2 (germline): SGHNT, YYREEE (reference sequence). The CDR3 DNA is TGTGCCAGCAGCCCAAACAGTGGAGGAGGCTACACCTTC. It codes for CASSPNSGGGYTF. Together with reference TRBV5-4 and TRBJ1-2, the CDR3 gives the full variable domain: ETGVTQSPTHLIKTRGQQVTLRCSSQSGHNTVSWYQQALGQGPQFIFQYYREEENGRGNFPPRFSGLQFPNYSSELNVNALELDDSALYLCASSPNSGGGYTFGSGTRLTVV.

The gene calls are TRBV12-3 or TRBV12-4 and TRBJ1-2; D gene unclear. The CDR3 totals 13 residues. Deletions cut 4 bases from V and 1 base from J, with 7 bases between. The CDR3, as DNA: TGTGCCAGCAGTTATCGGGGTAACTATGGCTACACCTTC. This codes for CASSYRGNYGYTF.

The chain has TRBV14 and TRBJ2-2, with TRBD1 identical over 8 bases. This CDR3 is built from 15 residues. V trimming: 2 bases; J trimming: 10 bases; junction bases outside the gene matches: 9. The V gene's germline CDR1 is SGHDN and CDR2 FVKESK. CDR3 protein: CASSQLDRGRAELFF. The CDR3 DNA reads TGTGCCAGCAGCCAACTAGACAGGGGCCGGGCGGAGCTGTTTTTT.

This chain connects TRBV5-6 to TRBJ2-5; D ambiguous. Germline assignment: CDR1 SGHDT and CDR2 YYEEEE. There are 15 residues in the CDR3. With 1 base removed from V and 0 bases from J, the gap between germline ends came to 10 bases. The CDR3 sequence: CASSLIVKDQETQYF. CDR3 coding DNA: TGTGCCAGCAGCTTGATTGTAAAGGACCAAGAGACCCAGTACTTC.

The rearrangement uses TRBV12-3 or TRBV12-4 and TRBJ2-1, with D possibly matching TRBD2 (6 bases). Trimming took 5 bases from V and 7 from J, leaving 12 bases between them. This CDR3 region has 13 residues. The CDR3 DNA reads as TGTGCCAGCAGTCGATTGACTAGGAATGAGCAGTTCTTC. It translates to CASSRLTRNEQFF.

This rearrangement joins TRBV6-5 to TRBJ2-3, with D tentatively TRBD2 (6 bases). From germline, CDR1 is MNHEY and CDR2 SVGAGI. V lost 7 bases to trimming and J lost 3 bases, with 11 bases between them. The CDR3 is 13 residues long. CDR3 in amino acids: CASTAEGTDTQYF. The CDR3 nucleotides read TGTGCCAGCACTGCGGAGGGGACAGATACGCAGTATTTT.

The V and J genes are TRBV14 and TRBJ1-2; 7 nucleotides line up with TRBD1. This CDR3 spans 14 amino acids. Germline values: CDR1 SGHDN, CDR2 FVKESK. V gave up 2 bases and J gave up 8 bases; unmatched junction bases: 8. CDR3 nucleotides: TGTGCCAGCAGCCAACGGATGACAGGGCTCGGCTACACCTTC. It translates to CASSQRMTGLGYTF.

Comments on this clone: Germline is not matched at one junction end, which may reflect a read error. This CDR3 reads CSARDARGPAF. CDR3 sequence (DNA): TGCAGTGCTAGAGATGCAAGGGGGCCGGCCTTC. The chain couples TRBV20-1 to TRBJ1-2; 7 nucleotides agree with TRBD1. This CDR3 has 11 amino acids. Germline CDR1 is DFQATT and CDR2 is SNEGSKA (reference sequence).

This sequence joins TRBV19 and TRBJ1-1; D is perhaps TRBD1 (6 bases). In germline, CDR1 is LNHDA, CDR2 SQIVND (reference sequence). The V gene lost 9 bases and the J gene lost 0 bases, with 20 bases spanning the gap. The CDR3 runs 16 residues. This CDR3 is CARKGGRLIMNTEAFF. The CDR3 DNA is TGTGCCAGAAAGGGGGGCAGATTAATAATGAACACTGAAGCTTTCTTT.